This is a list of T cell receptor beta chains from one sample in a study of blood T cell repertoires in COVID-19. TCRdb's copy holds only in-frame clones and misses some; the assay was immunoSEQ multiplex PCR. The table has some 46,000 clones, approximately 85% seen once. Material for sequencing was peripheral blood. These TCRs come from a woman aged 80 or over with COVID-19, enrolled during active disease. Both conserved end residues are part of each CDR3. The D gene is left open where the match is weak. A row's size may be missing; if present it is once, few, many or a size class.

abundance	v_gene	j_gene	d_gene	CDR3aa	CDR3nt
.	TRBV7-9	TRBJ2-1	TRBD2	CASSSLGGTTLGNEQFF	TGTGCCAGCAGCTCCCTCGGCGGGACTACCCTTGGTAATGAGCAGTTCTTC
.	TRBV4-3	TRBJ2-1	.	CASSQDRGGGYNEQFF	TGCGCCAGCAGCCAAGATAGGGGGGGAGGATACAATGAGCAGTTCTTC
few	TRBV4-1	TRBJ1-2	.	CASSQPTGDNYGYTF	TGCGCCAGCAGCCAACCCACGGGGGATAACTATGGCTACACCTTC
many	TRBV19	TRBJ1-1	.	CASSIQGRGNTEAFF	TGTGCCAGTAGTATACAGGGGCGAGGGAACACTGAAGCTTTCTTT
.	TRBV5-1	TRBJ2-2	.	CASSSGRGGTGELFF	TGCGCCAGCAGCTCCGGGCGAGGAGGCACCGGGGAGCTGTTTTTT
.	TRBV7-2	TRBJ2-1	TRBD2	CASSRPPGGQQFF	TGTGCCAGCAGCCGACCCCCGGGGGGGCAGCAGTTCTTC
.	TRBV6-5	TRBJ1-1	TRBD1	CASRDRGRTEAFF	TGTGCCAGCAGGGACAGGGGGCGGACTGAAGCTTTCTTT
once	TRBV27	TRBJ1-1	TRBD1	CASSFWDRSDTEAFF	TGTGCCAGCAGCTTTTGGGACAGGTCGGACACTGAAGCTTTCTTT
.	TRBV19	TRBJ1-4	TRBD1	CASSTGQGPPGKLFF	TGTGCCAGTAGTACCGGACAGGGACCTCCAGGAAAACTGTTTTTT
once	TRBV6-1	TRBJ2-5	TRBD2	CASSEGATSGQETQYF	TGTGCCAGCAGTGAAGGCGCGACTAGCGGGCAAGAGACCCAGTACTTC
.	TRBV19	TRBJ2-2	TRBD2	CASRTGASGRTGELFF	TGTGCCAGTAGAACCGGGGCGAGCGGGAGGACCGGGGAGCTGTTTTTT
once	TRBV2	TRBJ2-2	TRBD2	CASSGGGRGTGELFF	TGTGCCAGCAGTGGGGGCGGGAGGGGTACCGGGGAGCTGTTTTTT
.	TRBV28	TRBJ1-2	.	CASSLPGRYGYTF	TGTGCCAGCAGTCTTCCGGGGAGATATGGCTACACCTTC
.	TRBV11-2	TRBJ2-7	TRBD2	CASSLVVAGTYEQYF	TGTGCCAGCAGCTTAGTGGTAGCGGGCACATACGAGCAGTACTTC
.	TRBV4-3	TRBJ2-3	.	CASSPQGGDTQYF	TGCGCCAGCAGCCCTCAAGGGGGAGATACGCAGTATTTT
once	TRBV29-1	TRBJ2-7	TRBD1	CSVEDGGGTGGYEQYF	TGCAGCGTTGAAGATGGGGGAGGGACAGGGGGCTACGAGCAGTACTTC
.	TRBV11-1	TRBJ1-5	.	CASSPDLDQPQHF	TGTGCCAGCAGCCCAGACTTAGATCAGCCCCAGCATTTT
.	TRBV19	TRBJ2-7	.	CASSRQESSYEQYF	TGTGCCAGTAGCAGACAGGAGAGCTCCTACGAGCAGTACTTC
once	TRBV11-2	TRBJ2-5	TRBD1	CASSTKQGMVPRETQYF	TGTGCCAGCAGCACCAAACAGGGGATGGTCCCCAGGGAGACCCAGTACTTC
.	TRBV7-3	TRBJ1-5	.	CASSPNGQKPNQPQHF	TGTGCCAGCAGCCCCAACGGACAGAAGCCTAATCAGCCCCAGCATTTT
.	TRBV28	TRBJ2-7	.	CASRPNDLIYEQYF	TGTGCCAGCAGGCCGAACGACTTGATCTACGAGCAGTACTTC
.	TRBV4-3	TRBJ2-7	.	CASSQAGGDRGGEQYF	TGCGCCAGCAGCCAAGCGGGGGGAGACAGGGGCGGAGAGCAGTACTTC
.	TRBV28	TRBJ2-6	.	CASSLQSGANVLTF	TGTGCCAGCAGTTTACAATCTGGGGCCAACGTCCTGACTTTC
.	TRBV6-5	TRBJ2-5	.	CASSYRSGETQYF	TGTGCCAGCAGTTACCGAAGCGGAGAGACCCAGTACTTC
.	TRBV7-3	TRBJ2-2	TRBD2	CASSPGLTNTGELFF	TGTGCCAGCAGCCCGGGACTAACGAACACCGGGGAGCTGTTTTTT
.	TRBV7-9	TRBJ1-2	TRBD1	CASSLAGGDYGYTF	TGTGCCAGCAGCTTAGCAGGGGGCGACTATGGCTACACCTTC
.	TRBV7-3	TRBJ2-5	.	CASSLTGREAETQYF	TGTGCCAGCAGCTTAACGGGCAGGGAAGCAGAGACCCAGTACTTC
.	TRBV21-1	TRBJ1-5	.	CASSTSRGRGNQPQHF	TGTGCCAGCAGTACGAGCAGGGGAAGAGGCAATCAGCCCCAGCATTTT
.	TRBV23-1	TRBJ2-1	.	CASSPRTDYGHNEQFF	TGCGCCAGCAGTCCCCGAACCGATTATGGCCACAATGAGCAGTTCTTC
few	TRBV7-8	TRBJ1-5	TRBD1	CASSSTTGDVNNQPQHF	TGTGCCAGCAGCTCCACGACAGGGGATGTGAACAATCAGCCCCAGCATTTT
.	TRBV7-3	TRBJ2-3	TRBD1	CASSLGDRDPDTQYF	TGTGCCAGCAGCTTAGGGGACAGGGACCCAGATACGCAGTATTTT
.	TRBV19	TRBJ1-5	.	CAASPGGGRGQPQHF	TGTGCCGCGTCTCCTGGGGGGGGAAGGGGTCAGCCCCAGCATTTT
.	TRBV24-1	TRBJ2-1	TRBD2	CATSDNSGRASNEQFF	TGTGCCACCAGTGATAACAGCGGGAGGGCGTCCAATGAGCAGTTCTTC
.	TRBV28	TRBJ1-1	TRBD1	CASRSSGTENTEAFF	TGTGCCAGCAGGAGCTCCGGGACAGAAAACACTGAAGCTTTCTTT
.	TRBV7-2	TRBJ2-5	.	CASSLRGSAETQYF	TGTGCCAGCAGCTTAAGGGGTTCGGCTGAGACCCAGTACTTC
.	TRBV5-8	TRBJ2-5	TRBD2	CASSMTSGAPRGTQYF	TGTGCCAGCAGTATGACTAGCGGTGCCCCGCGGGGGACCCAGTACTTC
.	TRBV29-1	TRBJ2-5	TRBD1	CSVGRTGNVETQYF	TGCAGCGTTGGCCGGACAGGGAACGTAGAGACCCAGTACTTC
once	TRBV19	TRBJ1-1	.	CASKTRFRGMNTEAFF	TGTGCCAGTAAAACAAGGTTTAGGGGAATGAACACTGAAGCTTTCTTT